The clone carrying this TCR beta chain was detected many times. The antigen remains undetermined. TCR beta CDR3 sequences were amplified from RNA transcripts. TCR CDR3 underwent first-round RT-PCR with the HTBI primer set. TCRdb reanalysed the multiplex PCR reads using MiXCR and keeps one entry per CDR3 protein. The profile covers 550,000 to 650,000 distinct CDR3 sequences, with 14% appearing a single time and approximately 13% taken by the ten largest. The CDR3 totals 13 residues. V was shortened by 8 bases and J by 5 bases, with 15 bases between the two germline ends. The data derive from a study of T cells in Graves' hyperthyroidism and ophthalmopathy. Study-wide context: Once the initial diagnosis was made, peripheral blood was obtained before any treatment. The study's findings and limits: In blood, most of the thyroid clonotypes expanded above 0.001 were also present. Ophthalmopathy was predicted by the model a median of approximately six months ahead of onset.

The V gene is TRBV12-3 or TRBV12-4, the J gene TRBJ2-5, with D hard to call. The TCR comes from a woman between 40 and 55 years old with Graves' hyperthyroidism. Source material: blood. The CDR3 protein is CASAPPLVETQYF. The DNA for the CDR3 is TGTGCCAGCGCCCCTCCGTTGGTGGAGACCCAGTACTTC.